The rows below give T cell receptor beta chains drawn from one sample of a study of identical twins. TCRdb fed the 5' RACE reads into MiXCR, producing one record per CDR3 protein. The data hold a few hundred thousand distinct CDR3 sequences, with around 8.3% observed a single time. The same specimen was also included in a second study, on yellow fever vaccine responses in identical twins.

Material for sequencing was CD8+ T cells sorted from blood. The source of these receptors is a woman under 30 in good health. CDR3s include the opening cysteine and the closing phenylalanine or tryptophan. The D gene is left open where the match is weak. Rows give clone size only sometimes, using once, few, many, or a class for an expanded clone.

TRBV7-2,-,TRBJ2-1,many,CASSLTGNYNEQFF,TGTGCCAGCAGCCTAACAGGGAACTACAATGAGCAGTTCTTC
TRBV20-1,-,TRBJ2-3,once,CSARGHVPGGHSSTDTQYF,TGCAGCGCTAGGGGCCATGTTCCGGGCGGGCACTCAAGCACAGATACGCAGTATTTT
TRBV29-1,-,TRBJ2-3,-,CSVSQSGDTQYF,TGCAGCGTTTCACAGAGCGGGGATACGCAGTATTTT
TRBV19,TRBD2,TRBJ2-1,-,CASKPRGSFDEQFF,TGTGCCAGTAAACCTCGCGGGAGTTTCGATGAGCAGTTCTTC
TRBV2,-,TRBJ1-1,many,CASSGRAEAFF,TGTGCCAGCAGTGGGCGAGCTGAAGCTTTCTTT
TRBV20-1,-,TRBJ2-7,few,CSANQGGEQYF,TGCAGTGCCAATCAGGGTGGGGAGCAGTACTTC
TRBV3-1,-,TRBJ1-3,many,CASSPSGLKGNTIYF,TGTGCCAGCAGCCCTTCGGGACTGAAGGGAAACACCATATATTTT
TRBV28,-,TRBJ2-3,-,CASSQIDGSTDTQYF,TGTGCCAGCAGTCAGATCGACGGGAGCACAGATACGCAGTATTTT
TRBV4-3,TRBD2,TRBJ2-7,-,CASSQAYGGGYEQYF,TGCGCCAGCAGCCAAGCCTATGGGGGGGGCTACGAGCAGTACTTC
TRBV9,-,TRBJ1-4,few,CASAGAGKHEKLFF,TGTGCCAGCGCAGGGGCAGGGAAACACGAAAAACTGTTTTTT
TRBV20-1,-,TRBJ2-7,few,CSARTQGGTPKPYEQYF,TGCAGTGCCAGGACGCAGGGAGGAACTCCCAAACCCTACGAGCAGTACTTC
TRBV29-1,-,TRBJ2-2,many,CSVEAKDSYNTGELFF,TGCAGCGTGGAAGCCAAAGACAGCTATAACACCGGGGAGCTGTTTTTT
TRBV20-1,TRBD1,TRBJ1-6,-,CSANQAAQGERSPLHF,TGCAGTGCTAATCAGGCGGCGCAGGGGGAAAGGTCACCCCTCCACTTT
TRBV9,TRBD1,TRBJ2-2,many,CASSAGTGPGELFF,TGTGCCAGCAGCGCCGGGACAGGGCCCGGGGAGCTGTTTTTT
TRBV4-1,-,TRBJ1-2,few,CASSVRGVGYGYTF,TGCGCCAGCAGCGTCAGGGGAGTCGGCTATGGCTACACCTTC
TRBV20-1,TRBD2,TRBJ2-3,-,CSARLPSGSGNTQYF,TGCAGTGCTAGATTACCCAGCGGGAGTGGAAATACGCAGTATTTT
TRBV20-1,-,TRBJ1-2,few,CSARDQAYTF,TGCAGTGCTAGAGACCAGGCCTACACCTTC
TRBV20-1,TRBD2,TRBJ2-1,few,CSARDIAGDYNEQFF,TGCAGTGCTAGAGACATAGCGGGAGATTACAATGAGCAGTTCTTC
TRBV2,TRBD2,TRBJ2-5,few,CASSEGWRGERETQYF,TGTGCCAGCAGCGAGGGATGGCGGGGGGAGAGGGAGACCCAGTACTTC
TRBV7-8,-,TRBJ2-1,-,CASSALRDLRSGQFF,TGTGCCAGCAGCGCCCTACGGGATCTCCGATCCGGGCAGTTCTTC
TRBV28,TRBD1,TRBJ2-5,-,CASSSPRVRDRETQYF,TGTGCCAGCAGTTCCCCCAGAGTACGGGACAGAGAGACCCAGTACTTC
TRBV4-2,TRBD2,TRBJ2-7,many,CASSQDLGSSGSYEQYF,TGTGCCAGCAGCCAAGATCTTGGCTCTAGCGGGAGCTACGAGCAGTACTTC
TRBV5-1,TRBD1,TRBJ2-1,many,CASSLGTGVYNEQFF,TGCGCCAGCAGCTTGGGGACAGGGGTTTACAATGAGCAGTTCTTC
TRBV7-9,-,TRBJ2-6,-,CASSPAGLSSGANVLTF,TGTGCCAGCAGTCCGGCGGGGCTGAGCTCTGGGGCCAACGTCCTGACTTTC
TRBV27,-,TRBJ2-5,few,CASRRGTPQETQYF,TGTGCCAGCCGAAGAGGGACTCCCCAAGAGACCCAGTACTTC
TRBV6-1,TRBD1,TRBJ1-5,-,CASSPRQGNQPQHF,TGTGCCAGCAGTCCACGACAGGGGAATCAGCCCCAGCATTTT
TRBV25-1,-,TRBJ2-4,-,CASSEGELAKNIQYF,TGTGCCAGCAGTGAAGGGGAGCTAGCCAAAAACATTCAGTACTTC
TRBV21-1,-,TRBJ1-2,-,CASTGPEGGYGYTF,TGTGCCAGCACCGGCCCTGAGGGAGGGTATGGCTACACCTTC
TRBV6-5,TRBD2,TRBJ2-1,few,CASSYRGLADNEQFF,TGTGCCAGCAGTTACCGTGGACTAGCCGACAATGAGCAGTTCTTC
TRBV4-3,-,TRBJ2-1,-,CASSQELTNEQFF,TGCGCCAGCAGCCAAGAACTTACTAATGAGCAGTTCTTC
TRBV27,-,TRBJ2-7,many,CASKGGYEQYF,TGTGCCAGCAAGGGGGGATACGAGCAGTACTTC
TRBV7-3,-,TRBJ2-3,many,CASSVIPSGADTQYF,TGTGCCAGCAGCGTCATTCCCTCGGGAGCAGATACGCAGTATTTT
TRBV7-9,TRBD1,TRBJ1-2,-,CASSPIRTGDNYGYTF,TGTGCCAGCAGCCCTATACGGACAGGGGATAACTATGGCTACACCTTC
TRBV2,-,TRBJ2-1,few,CASLYPGSYNEQFF,TGTGCCAGCCTTTACCCGGGCAGCTACAATGAGCAGTTCTTC
TRBV28,-,TRBJ1-5,few,CASSLEGLGAYNQPQHF,TGTGCCAGCAGCCTGGAGGGCCTCGGGGCATACAATCAGCCCCAGCATTTT
TRBV4-2,TRBD2,TRBJ2-5,many,CASSPQREGQETQYF,TGTGCCAGCAGCCCCCAGCGGGAGGGACAAGAGACCCAGTACTTC